This is a list of T cell receptor beta chains from one sample in a study of T cell repertoires in cytomegalovirus infection. One entry per CDR3 protein, called by TCRdb with MiXCR from the reads. The top ten clones hold approximately 16% of a sample with more than 200,000 distinct CDR3 sequences, around 8.7% of them seen once. The sample taken for sequencing was PBMCs. The receptors shown here come from a human donor in good health (CMV status not recorded). Some clones in this sample may be carry-over from other donors' samples. Both conserved end residues are part of each CDR3. D genes are given only for firm matches. The size field is filled for only some rows; it gives once, few, many or a size class.

CDR3nt: TGTGCCACCAGTGATGGGGGGAGGGGAAGCGCCGGGGAGCTGTTTTTT; CDR3aa: CATSDGGRGSAGELFF; j_gene: TRBJ2-2; v_gene: TRBV24-1; d_gene: TRBD2; abundance: NA
CDR3nt: TGTGCCAGCAGCTCACAGGGCAACTATGGCTACACCTTC; CDR3aa: CASSSQGNYGYTF; j_gene: TRBJ1-2; v_gene: TRBV25-1; d_gene: NA; abundance: NA
CDR3nt: TGTGCCAGTAGTTCGACTAGGCGGACAGTGAACACCGGGGAGCTGTTTTTT; CDR3aa: CASSSTRRTVNTGELFF; j_gene: TRBJ2-2; v_gene: TRBV19; d_gene: NA; abundance: many
CDR3nt: TGTGCCAGCTGGTTGGACACTGAAGCTTTCTTT; CDR3aa: CASWLDTEAFF; j_gene: TRBJ1-1; v_gene: TRBV6-4; d_gene: NA; abundance: NA
CDR3nt: TGTGCCAGCAGCTTAGGTGACAAGACCTATGGCTACACCTTC; CDR3aa: CASSLGDKTYGYTF; j_gene: TRBJ1-2; v_gene: TRBV7-3; d_gene: NA; abundance: NA
CDR3nt: TGTGCCAGCAGTTTGGGACAGGGGCGGGGCTCCTACGAGCAGTACTTC; CDR3aa: CASSLGQGRGSYEQYF; j_gene: TRBJ2-7; v_gene: TRBV12-3/TRBV12-4; d_gene: TRBD1; abundance: many
CDR3nt: TGTGCCAGCAGCTTAAGGGCGGCTTATGGCTACACCTTC; CDR3aa: CASSLRAAYGYTF; j_gene: TRBJ1-2; v_gene: TRBV7-2; d_gene: NA; abundance: many
CDR3nt: TGTGCCAGCCACACCTCCGGGGGGGGTCGTCGGACGCAGTATTTT; CDR3aa: CASHTSGGGRRTQYF; j_gene: TRBJ2-3; v_gene: TRBV6-2/TRBV6-3; d_gene: TRBD2; abundance: NA
CDR3nt: TGTGCCAGCAGCTCTTTCCAGGGAGTCGGCATTCAGTACTTC; CDR3aa: CASSSFQGVGIQYF; j_gene: TRBJ2-4; v_gene: TRBV7-2; d_gene: NA; abundance: many
CDR3nt: TGTGCCAGCAGTACCGGGAGCCTACTACGCGAGCAGTACTTC; CDR3aa: CASSTGSLLREQYF; j_gene: TRBJ2-7; v_gene: TRBV12-3/TRBV12-4; d_gene: NA; abundance: many
CDR3nt: TGTGCCAGCAGCCCCGATGGTGTACTTACTGAAGCTTTCTTT; CDR3aa: CASSPDGVLTEAFF; j_gene: TRBJ1-1; v_gene: TRBV7-2; d_gene: NA; abundance: many
CDR3nt: TGTGCCAGCGGGTCCTACATGGCTGGTACGCAGTATTTT; CDR3aa: CASGSYMAGTQYF; j_gene: TRBJ2-3; v_gene: TRBV7-2; d_gene: NA; abundance: NA
CDR3nt: TGTGCCATCGTAGCGGGGTCGACAGATACGCAGTATTTT; CDR3aa: CAIVAGSTDTQYF; j_gene: TRBJ2-3; v_gene: TRBV28; d_gene: TRBD2; abundance: NA